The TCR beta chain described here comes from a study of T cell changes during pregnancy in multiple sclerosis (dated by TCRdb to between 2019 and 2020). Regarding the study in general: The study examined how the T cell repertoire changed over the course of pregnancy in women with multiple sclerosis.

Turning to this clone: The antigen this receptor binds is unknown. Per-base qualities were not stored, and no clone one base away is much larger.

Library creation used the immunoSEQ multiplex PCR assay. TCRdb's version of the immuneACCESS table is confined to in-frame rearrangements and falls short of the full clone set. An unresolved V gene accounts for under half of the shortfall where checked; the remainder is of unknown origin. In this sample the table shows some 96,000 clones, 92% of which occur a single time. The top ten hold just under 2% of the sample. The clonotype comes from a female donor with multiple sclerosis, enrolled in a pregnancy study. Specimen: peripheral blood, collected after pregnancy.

The CDR3 reads CASSLSGIWGDYGYTF. The DNA sequence is TGTGCCAGCAGCTTATCGGGTATTTGGGGAGACTATGGCTACACCTTC. The rearranged chain carries TRBV7-2 and TRBJ1-2, with the D gene too uncertain to name. The CDR3 goes from the cysteine to the phenylalanine over 16 residues. Here the CDR3 DNA is all that survives: 48 bases in frame from base 1. CDR1 and CDR2 are drawn from the germline V gene: SGHTA, FQGNSA. V is shortened by 2 bases, J by 3 bases, and the region joining them spans 16 bases.